A selection of T cell receptor beta chains follows, all from one sample in a study of tumor-infiltrating lymphocytes in primary liver carcinoma. Via MiXCR, TCRdb re-called the multiplex PCR reads, giving one row per CDR3 protein. The sample records about 50,000 distinct CDR3 sequences, over 75% being singletons. The specimen sequenced was liver tumor tissue from sampling region 5. Every receptor here comes from a man between 40 and 49 years old with primary liver carcinoma and hepatitis B virus infection. Both conserved end residues are part of each CDR3. A D gene is named only where the DNA matches it firmly. Clone size is given for some rows only: seen once, a few or many times, or a class if the clone is expanded.

len	v_gene	d_gene	j_gene	abundance	CDR3aa	CDR3nt
16	TRBV6-1	-	TRBJ2-5	-	CASSELPRGSQGTQYF	TGTGCCAGCAGTGAACTACCACGGGGCAGTCAAGGGACCCAGTACTTC
18	TRBV5-6	TRBD2	TRBJ2-7	-	CANSFGLAGATSSYEQYF	TGTGCCAACAGCTTTGGACTAGCGGGAGCCACCAGCTCCTACGAGCAGTACTTC
14	TRBV6-2/TRBV6-3	TRBD2	TRBJ2-4	many	CASSRRGGENIQYF	TGTGCCAGCAGTCGCCGGGGGGGCGAAAACATTCAGTACTTC
15	TRBV5-1	TRBD1	TRBJ2-2	-	CASSLGGANTRVLFF	TGCGCCAGCAGCTTAGGGGGCGCGAACACCAGGGTGCTGTTTTTT
16	TRBV4-2	TRBD2	TRBJ2-7	-	CASRAAGSGSSNERYF	TGTGCCAGCAGGGCCGCCGGGAGCGGGAGCTCCAACGAGCGGTACTTC
21	TRBV11-2	TRBD1	TRBJ2-6	-	CTSSMGGDRGISLSGANALTF	TGTACCAGCAGCATGGGGGGAGACAGGGGCATTTCCCTCTCTGGGGCAAACGCCCTGACATTC
13	TRBV2	TRBD2	TRBJ2-7	-	CAGTGGGSYKQYF	TGTGCCGGCACCGGGGGGGGCTCCTACAAGCAGTACTTC
13	TRBV5-5	-	TRBJ1-1	-	CASSFIRNAEVFF	TGTGCCAGCAGCTTTATTAGGAACGCTGAAGTTTTCTTC
14	TRBV30	TRBD2	TRBJ2-3	-	CAWSGLAGPDTQHF	TGTGCATGGAGTGGACTAGCGGGACCAGATACGCAGCACTTT
14	TRBV6-5	TRBD2	TRBJ2-7	many	CASSSAGLSYEQYF	TGTGCCAGCAGTTCAGCGGGACTCTCCTACGAGCAGTACTTC
12	TRBV29-1	-	TRBJ2-5	medium-sized	CSAWGYQETQYF	TGCAGCGCCTGGGGGTACCAAGAGACCCAGTACTTC
15	TRBV29-1	-	TRBJ1-1	-	CSTGAGWGMKTEAFF	TGCAGTACCGGTGCAGGGTGGGGGATGAAGACTGAAGCTTTCTTT
16	TRBV5-1	TRBD2	TRBJ2-3	-	CASSLVLARVANTQYF	TGCGCCAGCAGCTTGGTACTAGCGCGAGTAGCAAATACGCAGTATTTT
13	TRBV14	-	TRBJ1-2	-	CVSSQASAGGYTF	TGTGTCAGCAGCCAGGCGAGTGCGGGTGGTTACACCTTC
16	TRBV28	-	TRBJ1-5	-	CASSPLGDNSNQPQHF	TGTGCCAGCAGTCCCCTAGGGGACAATAGCAATCAACCCCAGCATTTT
18	TRBV2	TRBD2	TRBJ2-7	-	CASTPGLAGVGASYGQYF	TGTGCAAGCACCCCGGGACTAGCGGGAGTCGGGGCTTCCTACGGGCAGTACTTC
13	TRBV11-1	-	TRBJ2-2	-	CASSSWDIGELFF	TGTGCCAGCAGTTCTTGGGACATCGGGGAGCTGTTTTTT
10	TRBV20-1	TRBD1	TRBJ2-7	-	CSAAGGEWAF	TGCAGTGCTGCAGGGGGCGAGTGGGCTTTC
15	TRBV4-3	TRBD1	TRBJ2-7	once	CASSQDRGTVDAEYF	TGCGCCAGCAGCCAAGATAGGGGGACAGTAGACGCGGAGTACTTC
14	TRBV10-3	-	TRBJ2-3	-	CAISESGSTDTQYF	TGTGCCATCAGTGAGAGCGGCAGCACAGATACGCAGTATTTT
15	TRBV4-2	-	TRBJ2-1	-	CASSLLAGSHIEQFF	TGTGCCAGCAGCCTCCTAGCTGGTAGCCACATTGAGCAGTTCTTC
15	TRBV11-2	-	TRBJ2-4	-	CASTTSTVAKNIQHF	TGTGCCAGCACCACTTCGACGGTAGCCAAAAACATTCAACACTTC
14	TRBV7-3	TRBD1	TRBJ2-1	-	CASSVRDRVNERFF	TGTGCCAGCAGCGTCCGGGACAGGGTAAATGAGCGGTTCTTC
16	TRBV7-9	-	TRBJ1-2	-	CASSHTWGRGNYGYTF	TGTGCAAGCAGCCATACATGGGGAAGAGGCAACTATGGCTACACCTTC
13	TRBV6-5	-	TRBJ2-7	-	CASSYRGVTEQYF	TGTGCCAGCAGTTACAGGGGGGTGACCGAGCAGTACTTC
12	TRBV20-1	TRBD1	TRBJ1-2	-	CSARGQGGVYTF	TGCAGTGCTAGAGGACAGGGAGGGGTCTACACCTTC
10	TRBV29-1	-	TRBJ2-1	-	CSVLNSEQFF	TGCAGCGTTCTTAACAGCGAACAGTTTTTC
14	TRBV3-1	TRBD1	TRBJ1-1	-	CASSPGQVNAEAFF	TGTGCCAGCAGCCCGGGACAGGTCAACGCTGAAGCTTTCTTT
18	TRBV6-2/TRBV6-3	TRBD2	TRBJ2-7	-	CANSYNAGGSGPSYEQYF	TGTGCCAATAGTTACAACGCGGGTGGTAGCGGGCCCTCCTACGAGCAGTACTTC
14	TRBV12-3/TRBV12-4	-	TRBJ2-5	-	CACSGGRGEETQYF	TGTGCCTGCAGCGGCGGACGGGGAGAAGAGACCCAGTACTTC
15	TRBV14	TRBD1	TRBJ2-7	-	CTSSPPGQGSYEQYF	TGTACCAGCAGCCCCCCCGGACAGGGCTCGTACGAGCAGTACTTC
13	TRBV11-1	TRBD2	TRBJ2-1	-	CASSAGGPNGQFF	TGTGCCAGCAGCGCGGGGGGGCCGAATGGACAGTTCTTC
19	TRBV10-3	TRBD2	TRBJ2-3	-	CAISGPGTSGRVETDTQYF	TGTGCCATCAGCGGACCCGGGACTAGCGGGAGGGTAGAGACAGATACGCAGTATTTT
15	TRBV7-2	-	TRBJ2-3	few	CASSLETGRSGTQYF	TGTGCCAGCAGCTTAGAGACAGGGAGGAGCGGTACGCAGTATTTT
16	TRBV5-1	-	TRBJ2-2	once	CASSPGAHANIGELLF	TGCGCCAGCAGCCCTGGGGCACATGCGAACATCGGGGAGCTGTTATTT
12	TRBV20-1	-	TRBJ2-3	few	CSADSPKDTQYF	TGCAGTGCCGACTCCCCTAAAGATACGCAGTATTTT
16	TRBV20-1	TRBD2	TRBJ2-5	few	CIATNVAGEVQETQYF	TGCATTGCTACCAACGTAGCGGGAGAAGTACAAGAGACCCAGTACTTC
16	TRBV5-5	-	TRBJ1-6	-	CASSLLGRGYSSPLHF	TGTGCCAGCAGCTTGTTGGGGCGGGGGTATAGTTCACCCCTCCACTTT
13	TRBV12-3/TRBV12-4	-	TRBJ2-5	-	CANSRSGTGTQYF	TGTGCCAATAGCCGAAGCGGGACAGGGACCCAGTACTTC
14	TRBV11-3	-	TRBJ2-1	-	CASNLGVSNSEQFF	TGTGCTAGCAACTTAGGCGTCTCGAACAGTGAGCAGTTCTTC
15	TRBV2	-	TRBJ2-6	-	CANLFLQAGANVLTF	TGTGCCAACTTGTTTCTACAGGCTGGGGCCAACGTCCTGACTTTC
15	TRBV7-9	-	TRBJ2-7	-	CASSSTMTVSYEQYF	TGTGCCAGCAGCTCCACCATGACAGTATCCTACGAGCAGTACTTC
12	TRBV6-6	-	TRBJ1-2	-	CARRGSNYGYTF	TGTGCCAGAAGGGGCAGTAACTATGGCTACACCTTC
13	TRBV4-3	-	TRBJ1-2	once	CASTHDVSWGYTF	TGCGCCAGCACCCATGATGTATCTTGGGGCTACACCTTC
11	TRBV6-2/TRBV6-3	-	TRBJ2-7	-	CVGSAGYEQCF	TGTGTCGGGTCGGCGGGCTACGAGCAGTGCTTC
12	TRBV11-3	-	TRBJ2-1	-	CASSLNANEHYF	TGTGCAAGCAGCTTAAATGCCAATGAGCACTACTTC
12	TRBV20-1	-	TRBJ2-3	-	CSASSSEKREYF	TGCAGTGCTAGTAGTAGCGAGAAAAGGGAGTATTTT
16	TRBV7-9	-	TRBJ1-2	-	CASRHTAGRGNYGYTF	TGTGCCAGCAGGCATACAGCGGGAAGAGGCAACTATGGCTACACCTTC
18	TRBV11-2	TRBD2	TRBJ2-7	-	CSSSHEGTSGRASYEQYF	TGTTCCAGCAGCCATGAAGGGACTAGCGGGAGGGCTTCCTACGAGCAGTACTTC
13	TRBV6-6	TRBD1	TRBJ1-1	once	CATSTGETTEAFF	TGTGCCACCAGCACAGGGGAGACTACTGAAGCGTTCTTT
17	TRBV6-6	TRBD1	TRBJ1-1	many	CASSSSPGQGGRTEAFF	TGTGCCAGCAGCTCCTCCCCGGGACAGGGTGGGCGGACTGAAGCTTTCTTT
19	TRBV5-3	TRBD2	TRBJ2-1	-	CARSSKDLAGTERGNEQSF	TGTGCCAGAAGCTCCAAAGACTTAGCGGGTACCGAGAGAGGAAATGAGCAGTCCTTC
12	TRBV29-1	-	TRBJ1-6	-	CSTRGNNSHLHF	TGCAGCACTCGGGGTAACAATTCACACCTCCACTTT
13	TRBV28	-	TRBJ1-2	-	CASKLGQNYGYTF	TGTGCCAGCAAATTGGGCCAGAACTATGGCTACACCTTC
15	TRBV14	-	TRBJ2-1	once	CASSAVEGSHNEQSF	TGTGCCAGCAGCGCGGTAGAAGGAAGCCACAATGAGCAGTCCTTC
14	TRBV6-2/TRBV6-3	-	TRBJ2-7	-	CVSTPRGLRVEQYF	TGTGTCAGCACCCCACGCGGACTCAGGGTCGAGCAGTACTTT